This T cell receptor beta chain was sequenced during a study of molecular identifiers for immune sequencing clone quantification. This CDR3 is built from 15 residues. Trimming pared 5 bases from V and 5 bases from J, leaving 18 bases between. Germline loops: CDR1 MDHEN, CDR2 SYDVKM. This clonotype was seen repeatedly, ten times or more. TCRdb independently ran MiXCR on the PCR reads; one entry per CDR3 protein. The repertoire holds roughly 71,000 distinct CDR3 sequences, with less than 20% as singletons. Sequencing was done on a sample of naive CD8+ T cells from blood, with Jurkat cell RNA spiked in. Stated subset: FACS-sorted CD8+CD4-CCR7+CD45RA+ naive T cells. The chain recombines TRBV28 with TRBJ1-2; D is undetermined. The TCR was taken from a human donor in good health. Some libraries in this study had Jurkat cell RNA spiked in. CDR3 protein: CASSITLQPLYGYTF. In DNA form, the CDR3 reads TGTGCCAGCAGTATCACTTTGCAGCCACTTTATGGCTACACCTTC.